The rows below give T cell receptor beta chains drawn from one sample of a study of type 1 regulatory T cells. TCRdb re-called the reads with MiXCR, one entry per CDR3 protein. The sample carries 6,000 or so distinct CDR3 sequences, around a quarter recorded once. Their recognized antigens are unknown. Sequenced input: cultured T cells, either the whole culture or a sorted T cell fraction (not recorded which). All receptors derive from a human donor in good health. Both conserved end residues are part of each CDR3. The D gene is left open where the match is weak. Size is stated for part of the rows, as once, few or many counts, or as a class when the clone is expanded.

d_call: NA
clone_size: NA
j_call: TRBJ2-1
v_call: TRBV5-1
cdr3_aa: CASSRGTVYNEQFF
cdr3_nt: TGCGCCAGCAGCCGCGGGACAGTGTACAATGAGCAGTTCTTC

d_call: TRBD2
clone_size: NA
j_call: TRBJ2-5
v_call: TRBV19
cdr3_aa: CASLSSGSPGETQYF
cdr3_nt: TGTGCCAGTCTATCTAGCGGGAGCCCCGGGGAGACCCAGTACTTC

d_call: TRBD1
clone_size: medium-sized
j_call: TRBJ1-4
v_call: TRBV30
cdr3_aa: CAWRIKTGEKLFF
cdr3_nt: TGTGCCTGGAGAATTAAGACAGGGGAAAAACTGTTTTTT

d_call: NA
clone_size: NA
j_call: TRBJ2-3
v_call: TRBV20-1
cdr3_aa: CSAGWTTQATQYF
cdr3_nt: TGCAGTGCTGGGTGGACCACCCAGGCTACGCAGTATTTT

d_call: NA
clone_size: medium-sized
j_call: TRBJ2-7
v_call: TRBV5-1
cdr3_aa: CASSFGGSSYEQYF
cdr3_nt: TGCGCCAGCAGCTTTGGGGGGTCCTCCTACGAGCAGTACTTC

d_call: NA
clone_size: medium-sized
j_call: TRBJ2-2
v_call: TRBV11-1
cdr3_aa: CASSPGMNTGELFF
cdr3_nt: TGTGCCAGCAGCCCTGGAATGAACACCGGGGAGCTGTTTTTT

d_call: TRBD2
clone_size: many
j_call: TRBJ2-7
v_call: TRBV18
cdr3_aa: CASSPQLADSYEQYF
cdr3_nt: TGTGCCAGCTCACCACAGCTAGCGGATTCCTACGAGCAGTACTTC

d_call: NA
clone_size: NA
j_call: TRBJ2-7
v_call: TRBV7-2
cdr3_aa: CASSYTSSREQYF
cdr3_nt: TGTGCCAGCAGCTACACCAGTTCCCGCGAGCAGTACTTC

d_call: NA
clone_size: many
j_call: TRBJ2-7
v_call: TRBV7-7
cdr3_aa: CASSLAKGPAYEQYF
cdr3_nt: TGTGCTAGCAGCTTAGCGAAGGGACCGGCCTACGAGCAGTACTTC

d_call: TRBD1
clone_size: medium-sized
j_call: TRBJ2-5
v_call: TRBV7-6
cdr3_aa: CASSLGRGETQYF
cdr3_nt: TGTGCCAGCAGCTTAGGCAGGGGGGAGACCCAGTACTTC

d_call: NA
clone_size: medium-sized
j_call: TRBJ2-6
v_call: TRBV5-1
cdr3_aa: CASSLRGYGANVLTF
cdr3_nt: TGCGCCAGCAGCTTAAGGGGGTATGGGGCCAACGTCCTGACTTTC

d_call: NA
clone_size: NA
j_call: TRBJ1-6
v_call: TRBV10-3
cdr3_aa: CAISGTDYNSPLHF
cdr3_nt: TGTGCCATCAGTGGGACAGACTATAATTCACCCCTCCACTTT

d_call: TRBD2
clone_size: medium-sized
j_call: TRBJ2-5
v_call: TRBV20-1
cdr3_aa: CSAGHTSGRETQYF
cdr3_nt: TGCAGTGCCGGACACACTAGCGGGAGAGAGACCCAGTACTTC

d_call: NA
clone_size: many
j_call: TRBJ2-7
v_call: TRBV20-1
cdr3_aa: CSAKPRLREQYF
cdr3_nt: TGCAGTGCTAAGCCGCGGCTTCGCGAGCAGTACTTC

d_call: NA
clone_size: many
j_call: TRBJ2-2
v_call: TRBV9
cdr3_aa: CASGRGTGPNTGELFF
cdr3_nt: TGTGCCAGCGGGAGGGGGACAGGCCCGAACACCGGGGAGCTGTTTTTT

d_call: NA
clone_size: medium-sized
j_call: TRBJ2-7
v_call: TRBV18
cdr3_aa: CASSPRQSYEQYF
cdr3_nt: TGTGCCAGCTCACCCCGACAGTCCTACGAGCAGTACTTC

d_call: NA
clone_size: medium-sized
j_call: TRBJ2-1
v_call: TRBV12-3/TRBV12-4
cdr3_aa: CASSPVPRREQFF
cdr3_nt: TGTGCCAGCAGCCCTGTCCCTCGCCGTGAGCAGTTCTTC

d_call: NA
clone_size: medium-sized
j_call: TRBJ2-7
v_call: TRBV5-1
cdr3_aa: CASSSDGQGVHEQYF
cdr3_nt: TGCGCCAGCAGCTCAGACGGGCAGGGAGTCCACGAGCAGTACTTC

d_call: NA
clone_size: many
j_call: TRBJ2-1
v_call: TRBV5-1
cdr3_aa: CASSFRPSHNEQFF
cdr3_nt: TGCGCCAGCAGCTTTCGGCCTAGCCACAATGAGCAGTTCTTC

d_call: TRBD1
clone_size: medium-sized
j_call: TRBJ2-2
v_call: TRBV6-6
cdr3_aa: CASSTTGDGGELFF
cdr3_nt: TGTGCCAGCAGTACGACAGGGGACGGCGGGGAGCTGTTTTTT

d_call: NA
clone_size: many
j_call: TRBJ2-7
v_call: TRBV7-9
cdr3_aa: CASSLLDEQYF
cdr3_nt: TGTGCCAGCAGCTTGCTGGACGAGCAGTACTTC

d_call: NA
clone_size: many
j_call: TRBJ2-3
v_call: TRBV20-1
cdr3_aa: CSARERLLSTDTQYF
cdr3_nt: TGCAGTGCTAGAGAGCGTCTTTTAAGCACAGATACGCAGTATTTT

d_call: NA
clone_size: few
j_call: TRBJ2-2
v_call: TRBV7-2
cdr3_aa: CASSLVGGELFF
cdr3_nt: TGTGCCAGCAGCTTAGTCGGCGGGGAGCTGTTTTTT

d_call: NA
clone_size: many
j_call: TRBJ2-2
v_call: TRBV5-1
cdr3_aa: CASSWSPNTGELFF
cdr3_nt: TGCGCCAGCAGTTGGAGTCCGAACACCGGGGAGCTGTTTTTT

d_call: NA
clone_size: medium-sized
j_call: TRBJ2-7
v_call: TRBV27
cdr3_aa: CASSSPHGRGWEQYF
cdr3_nt: TGTGCCAGCAGTTCCCCCCATGGGCGGGGATGGGAGCAGTACTTC

d_call: TRBD2
clone_size: few
j_call: TRBJ2-5
v_call: TRBV3-1
cdr3_aa: CASSWGGGETQYF
cdr3_nt: TGTGCCAGCAGTTGGGGGGGGGGGGAGACCCAGTACTTC

d_call: NA
clone_size: many
j_call: TRBJ1-5
v_call: TRBV21-1
cdr3_aa: CASSKQTGYSNQPQHF
cdr3_nt: TGTGCCAGCAGCAAACAGACTGGTTATAGCAATCAGCCCCAGCATTTT

d_call: TRBD1
clone_size: medium-sized
j_call: TRBJ2-6
v_call: TRBV7-2
cdr3_aa: CASRGQVAGANVLTF
cdr3_nt: TGTGCCAGCAGAGGACAGGTGGCTGGGGCCAACGTCCTGACTTTC

d_call: NA
clone_size: medium-sized
j_call: TRBJ2-7
v_call: TRBV5-4
cdr3_aa: CASSLAADHSSYEQYF
cdr3_nt: TGTGCCAGCAGCTTGGCAGCAGACCACAGCTCCTACGAGCAGTACTTC

d_call: TRBD1
clone_size: medium-sized
j_call: TRBJ1-2
v_call: TRBV20-1
cdr3_aa: CSAPARGPGYTF
cdr3_nt: TGCAGTGCACCCGCCAGGGGGCCGGGCTACACCTTC

d_call: TRBD2
clone_size: many
j_call: TRBJ2-1
v_call: TRBV27
cdr3_aa: CASTPSGRVSYNEQFF
cdr3_nt: TGTGCCAGCACTCCTAGCGGGAGAGTTTCCTACAATGAGCAGTTCTTC

d_call: TRBD2
clone_size: NA
j_call: TRBJ2-3
v_call: TRBV20-1
cdr3_aa: CSARAAGGPLDTQYF
cdr3_nt: TGCAGTGCTAGAGCCGCGGGAGGGCCGCTGGATACGCAGTATTTT

d_call: TRBD2
clone_size: NA
j_call: TRBJ2-1
v_call: TRBV10-3
cdr3_aa: CAISGEGAGNEQFF
cdr3_nt: TGTGCCATCAGTGGGGAGGGAGCAGGCAATGAGCAGTTCTTC

d_call: NA
clone_size: NA
j_call: TRBJ2-2
v_call: TRBV6-5
cdr3_aa: CASSLDFGSSNTGELFF
cdr3_nt: TGTGCCAGCAGTCTTGATTTCGGATCATCGAACACCGGGGAGCTGTTTTTT

d_call: TRBD2
clone_size: many
j_call: TRBJ2-7
v_call: TRBV15
cdr3_aa: CATSKLAGEIPEQYF
cdr3_nt: TGTGCCACCAGCAAGCTAGCGGGAGAGATCCCCGAGCAGTACTTC

d_call: NA
clone_size: medium-sized
j_call: TRBJ1-4
v_call: TRBV4-3
cdr3_aa: CASSQGGVSATNEKLFF
cdr3_nt: TGCGCCAGCAGCCAAGGCGGGGTCAGTGCAACTAATGAAAAACTGTTTTTT

d_call: NA
clone_size: medium-sized
j_call: TRBJ2-7
v_call: TRBV21-1
cdr3_aa: CASSKGPPASGRTYEQYF
cdr3_nt: TGTGCCAGCAGCAAAGGCCCCCCTGCTAGCGGGAGGACATACGAGCAGTACTTC

d_call: NA
clone_size: NA
j_call: TRBJ1-2
v_call: TRBV3-1
cdr3_aa: CASSPGQTGDGYTF
cdr3_nt: TGTGCCAGCAGCCCGGGGCAGACTGGAGATGGCTACACCTTC

d_call: NA
clone_size: NA
j_call: TRBJ2-6
v_call: TRBV7-2
cdr3_aa: CASSLAATRGGANVLTF
cdr3_nt: TGTGCCAGCAGCTTAGCGGCGACCCGTGGTGGGGCCAACGTCCTGACTTTC

d_call: NA
clone_size: medium-sized
j_call: TRBJ2-2
v_call: TRBV7-3
cdr3_aa: CASSLGSGYTGELFF
cdr3_nt: TGTGCCAGCAGCTTAGGGAGCGGCTACACCGGGGAGCTGTTTTTT

d_call: NA
clone_size: NA
j_call: TRBJ1-5
v_call: TRBV28
cdr3_aa: CASSLSARIQPQHF
cdr3_nt: TGTGCCAGCAGTTTAAGTGCCAGGATTCAGCCCCAGCATTTT

d_call: NA
clone_size: medium-sized
j_call: TRBJ2-5
v_call: TRBV5-6
cdr3_aa: CASSLVPAQETQYF
cdr3_nt: TGTGCCAGCAGCTTGGTCCCGGCTCAAGAGACCCAGTACTTC

d_call: TRBD2
clone_size: medium-sized
j_call: TRBJ2-5
v_call: TRBV20-1
cdr3_aa: CSALMTSGQETQYF
cdr3_nt: TGCAGTGCGTTAATGACTAGCGGCCAAGAGACCCAGTACTTC

d_call: NA
clone_size: medium-sized
j_call: TRBJ2-3
v_call: TRBV5-1
cdr3_aa: CASSLLADTQYF
cdr3_nt: TGCGCCAGCAGCTTGCTTGCAGATACGCAGTATTTT

d_call: NA
clone_size: many
j_call: TRBJ2-2
v_call: TRBV5-1
cdr3_aa: CASPNATNTGELFF
cdr3_nt: TGCGCCAGCCCAAACGCAACTAACACCGGGGAGCTGTTTTTT

d_call: NA
clone_size: once
j_call: TRBJ1-5
v_call: TRBV28
cdr3_aa: CASTTRGRGNQPQHF
cdr3_nt: TGTGCCAGCACGACTAGGGGAAGGGGCAATCAGCCCCAGCATTTT

d_call: NA
clone_size: medium-sized
j_call: TRBJ2-7
v_call: TRBV30
cdr3_aa: CAWSAELAYEQYF
cdr3_nt: TGTGCCTGGAGTGCCGAATTGGCCTACGAGCAGTACTTC

d_call: NA
clone_size: many
j_call: TRBJ2-7
v_call: TRBV7-2
cdr3_aa: CASSPGGVTYEQYF
cdr3_nt: TGTGCCAGCAGCCCAGGCGGGGTTACCTACGAGCAGTACTTC

d_call: NA
clone_size: NA
j_call: TRBJ2-3
v_call: TRBV7-2
cdr3_aa: CASSVSNGADTQYF
cdr3_nt: TGTGCCAGCAGCGTCTCCAACGGGGCGGATACGCAGTATTTT

d_call: NA
clone_size: NA
j_call: TRBJ2-7
v_call: TRBV10-3
cdr3_aa: CAISVGSGSYEQYF
cdr3_nt: TGTGCCATCAGTGTGGGCTCGGGATCCTACGAGCAGTACTTC

d_call: NA
clone_size: many
j_call: TRBJ1-4
v_call: TRBV4-2
cdr3_aa: CASSQVERVEKLFF
cdr3_nt: TGTGCCAGCAGCCAAGTAGAAAGGGTGGAAAAACTGTTTTTT

d_call: NA
clone_size: medium-sized
j_call: TRBJ2-6
v_call: TRBV18
cdr3_aa: CASSRSGSGANVLTF
cdr3_nt: TGTGCCAGCTCCCGGTCAGGGTCTGGGGCCAACGTCCTGACTTTC

d_call: TRBD2
clone_size: medium-sized
j_call: TRBJ2-5
v_call: TRBV20-1
cdr3_aa: CSARDVRAGAQETQYF
cdr3_nt: TGCAGTGCTAGAGATGTTCGAGCGGGAGCACAAGAGACCCAGTACTTC

d_call: TRBD2
clone_size: medium-sized
j_call: TRBJ2-3
v_call: TRBV12-3/TRBV12-4
cdr3_aa: CASSPQVAGVTDTQYF
cdr3_nt: TGTGCCAGCAGTCCCCAGGTAGCGGGAGTGACAGATACGCAGTATTTT